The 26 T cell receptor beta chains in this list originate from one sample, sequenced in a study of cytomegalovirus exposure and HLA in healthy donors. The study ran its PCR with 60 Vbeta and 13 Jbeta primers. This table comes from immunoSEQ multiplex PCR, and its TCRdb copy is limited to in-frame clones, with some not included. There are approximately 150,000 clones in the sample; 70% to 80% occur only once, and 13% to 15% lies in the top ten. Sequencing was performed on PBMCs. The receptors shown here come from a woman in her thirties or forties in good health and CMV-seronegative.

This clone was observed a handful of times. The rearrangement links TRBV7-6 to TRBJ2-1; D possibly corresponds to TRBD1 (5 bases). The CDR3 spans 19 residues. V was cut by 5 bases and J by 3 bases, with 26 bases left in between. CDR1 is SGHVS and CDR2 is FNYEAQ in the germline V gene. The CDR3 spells CASSAPWEYSEGVYNEQFF. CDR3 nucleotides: TGTGCCAGCAGCGCCCCTTGGGAATATTCGGAAGGGGTCTACAATGAGCAGTTCTTC.

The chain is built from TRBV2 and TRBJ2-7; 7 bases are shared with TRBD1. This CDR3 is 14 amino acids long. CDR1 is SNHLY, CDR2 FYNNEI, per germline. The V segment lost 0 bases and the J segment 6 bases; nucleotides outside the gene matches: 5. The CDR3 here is CASSEAPDRVEQYF. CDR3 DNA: TGTGCCAGCAGTGAAGCCCCAGACAGGGTCGAGCAGTACTTC. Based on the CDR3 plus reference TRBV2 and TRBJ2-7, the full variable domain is EPEVTQTPSHQVTQMGQEVILRCVPISNHLYFYWYRQILGQKVEFLVSFYNNEISEKSEIFDDQFSVERPDGSNFTLKIRSTKLEDSAMYFCASSEAPDRVEQYFGPGTRLTVT.

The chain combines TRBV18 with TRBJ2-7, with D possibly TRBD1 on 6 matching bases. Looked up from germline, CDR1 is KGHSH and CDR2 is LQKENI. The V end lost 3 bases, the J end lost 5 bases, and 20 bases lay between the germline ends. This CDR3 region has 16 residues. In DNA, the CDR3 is TGTGCCAGCTCACCCACTCTAAACCCAGGGGCCCACGAGCAGTACTTC. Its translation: CASSPTLNPGAHEQYF.

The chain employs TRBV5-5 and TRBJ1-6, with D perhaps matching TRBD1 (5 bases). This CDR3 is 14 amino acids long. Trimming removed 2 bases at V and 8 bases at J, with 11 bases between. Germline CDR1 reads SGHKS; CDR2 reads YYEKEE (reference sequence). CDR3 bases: TGTGCCAGCAGCTTCCAGGGTTCGGATTCACCCCTCCACTTT. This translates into CASSFQGSDSPLHF. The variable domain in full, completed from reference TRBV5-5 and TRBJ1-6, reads DAGVTQSPTHLIKTRGQQVTLRCSPISGHKSVSWYQQVLGQGPQFIFQYYEKEERGRGNFPDRFSARQFPNYSSELNVNALLLGDSALYLCASSFQGSDSPLHFGNGTRLTVT.

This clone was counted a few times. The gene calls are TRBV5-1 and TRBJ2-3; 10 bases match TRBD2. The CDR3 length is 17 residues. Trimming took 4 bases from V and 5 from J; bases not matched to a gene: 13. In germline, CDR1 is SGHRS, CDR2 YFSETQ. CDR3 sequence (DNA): TGCGCCAGCAGCCCCTGGGTAGCGGGGGGAAGGGGAGATACGCAGTATTTT. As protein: CASSPWVAGGRGDTQYF. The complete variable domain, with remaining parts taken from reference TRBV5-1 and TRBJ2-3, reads KAGVTQTPRYLIKTRGQQVTLSCSPISGHRSVSWYQQTPGQGLQFLFEYFSETQRNKGNFPGRFSGRQFSNSRSEMNVSTLELGDSALYLCASSPWVAGGRGDTQYFGPGTRLTVL.

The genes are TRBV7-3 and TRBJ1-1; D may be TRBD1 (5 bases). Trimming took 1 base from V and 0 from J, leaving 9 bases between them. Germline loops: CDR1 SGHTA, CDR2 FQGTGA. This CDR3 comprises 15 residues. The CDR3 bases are TGTGCCAGCAGCTTAAACGGGGGAATGAACACTGAAGCTTTCTTT. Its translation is CASSLNGGMNTEAFF.

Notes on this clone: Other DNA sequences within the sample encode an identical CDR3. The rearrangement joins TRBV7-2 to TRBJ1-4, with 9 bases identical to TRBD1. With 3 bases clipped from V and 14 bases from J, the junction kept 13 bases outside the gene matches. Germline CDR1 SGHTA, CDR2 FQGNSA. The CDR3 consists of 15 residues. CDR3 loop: CASSLTLTGGNGLFF. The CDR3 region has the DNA TGTGCCAGCAGCTTGACGTTGACAGGGGGTAACGGCCTGTTTTTT.

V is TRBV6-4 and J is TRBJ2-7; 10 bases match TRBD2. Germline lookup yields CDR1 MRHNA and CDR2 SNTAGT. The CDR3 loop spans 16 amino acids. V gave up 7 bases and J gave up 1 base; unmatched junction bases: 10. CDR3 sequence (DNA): TGTGCCAGCACTCTTCAACTAGCGGGATTGTCCTACGAGCAGTACTTC. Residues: CASTLQLAGLSYEQYF.

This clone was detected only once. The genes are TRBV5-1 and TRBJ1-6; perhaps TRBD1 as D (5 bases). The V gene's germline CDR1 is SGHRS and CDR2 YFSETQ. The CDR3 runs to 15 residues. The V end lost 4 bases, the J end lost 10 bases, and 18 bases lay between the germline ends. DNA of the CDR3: TGCGCCAGCAGCGCGGGGGACTTTCGGTGGTCACCCCTCCACTTT. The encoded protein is CASSAGDFRWSPLHF.

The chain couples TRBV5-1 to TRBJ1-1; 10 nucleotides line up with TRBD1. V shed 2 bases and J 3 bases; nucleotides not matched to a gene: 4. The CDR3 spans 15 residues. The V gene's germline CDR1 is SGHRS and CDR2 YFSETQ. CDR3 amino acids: CASSLPGQGYTEAFF. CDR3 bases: TGCGCCAGCAGCTTACCGGGACAGGGGTACACTGAAGCTTTCTTT.

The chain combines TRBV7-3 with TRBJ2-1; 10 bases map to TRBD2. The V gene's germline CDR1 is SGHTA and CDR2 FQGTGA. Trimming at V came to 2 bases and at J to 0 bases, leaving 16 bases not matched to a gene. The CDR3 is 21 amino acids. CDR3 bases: TGTGCCAGCAGCTTAGAAGGGGCTAGCGGGAGTCGGCCGAGCTCCTACAATGAGCAGTTCTTC. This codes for CASSLEGASGSRPSSYNEQFF.

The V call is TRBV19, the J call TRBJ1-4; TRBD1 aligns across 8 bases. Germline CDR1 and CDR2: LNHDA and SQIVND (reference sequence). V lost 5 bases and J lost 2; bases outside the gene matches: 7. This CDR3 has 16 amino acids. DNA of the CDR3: TGTGCCAGTAGTGCTGGGACAGGCCTTACTAATGAAAAACTGTTTTTT. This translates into CASSAGTGLTNEKLFF. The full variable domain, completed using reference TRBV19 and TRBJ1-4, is DGGITQSPKYLFRKEGQNVTLSCEQNLNHDAMYWYRQDPGQGLRLIYYSQIVNDFQKGDIAEGYSVSREKKESFPLTVTSAQKNPTAFYLCASSAGTGLTNEKLFFGSGTQLSVL.

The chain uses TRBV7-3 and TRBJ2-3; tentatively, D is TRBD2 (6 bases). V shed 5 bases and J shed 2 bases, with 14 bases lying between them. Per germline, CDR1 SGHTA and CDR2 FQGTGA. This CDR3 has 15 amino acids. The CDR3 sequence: CASSPGDPFTDTQYF. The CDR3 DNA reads TGTGCCAGCAGCCCGGGGGACCCGTTCACAGATACGCAGTATTTT.

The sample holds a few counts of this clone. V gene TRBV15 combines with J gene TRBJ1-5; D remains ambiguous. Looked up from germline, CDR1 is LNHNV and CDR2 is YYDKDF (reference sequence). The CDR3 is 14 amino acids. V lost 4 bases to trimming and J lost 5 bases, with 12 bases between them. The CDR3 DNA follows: TGTGCCACCAGCAATACAGAGAGTTATCAGCCCCAGCATTTT. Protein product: CATSNTESYQPQHF.

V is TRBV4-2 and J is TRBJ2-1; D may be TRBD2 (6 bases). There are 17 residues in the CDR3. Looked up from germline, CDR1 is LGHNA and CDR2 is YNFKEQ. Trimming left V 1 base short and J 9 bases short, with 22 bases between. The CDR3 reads CASSQALRLGQGSEQFF. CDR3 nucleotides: TGTGCCAGCAGCCAAGCGTTACGACTAGGTCAGGGTAGTGAGCAGTTCTTC.

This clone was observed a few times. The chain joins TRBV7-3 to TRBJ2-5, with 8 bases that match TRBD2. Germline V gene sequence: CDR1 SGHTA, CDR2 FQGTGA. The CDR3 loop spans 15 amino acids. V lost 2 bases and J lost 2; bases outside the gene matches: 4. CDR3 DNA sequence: TGTGCCAGCAGCTTAGTAGCGGGGTTTCAAGAGACCCAGTACTTC. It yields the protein CASSLVAGFQETQYF. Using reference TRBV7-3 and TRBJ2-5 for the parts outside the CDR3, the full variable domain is GAGVSQTPSNKVTEKGKYVELRCDPISGHTALYWYRQSLGQGPEFLIYFQGTGAADDSGLPNDRFFAVRPEGSVSTLKIQRTERGDSAVYLCASSLVAGFQETQYFGPGTRLLVL.

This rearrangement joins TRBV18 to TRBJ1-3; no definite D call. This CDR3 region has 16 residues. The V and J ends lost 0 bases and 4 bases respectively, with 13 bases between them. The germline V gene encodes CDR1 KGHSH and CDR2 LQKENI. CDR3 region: CASSPPIAGAGNTIYF. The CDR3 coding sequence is TGTGCCAGCTCACCACCGATTGCCGGAGCCGGAAACACCATATATTTT.

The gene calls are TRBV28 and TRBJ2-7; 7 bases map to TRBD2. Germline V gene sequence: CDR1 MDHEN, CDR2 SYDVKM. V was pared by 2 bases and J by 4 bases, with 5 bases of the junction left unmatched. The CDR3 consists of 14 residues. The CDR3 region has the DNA TGTGCCAGCAGTTTAGCGGGAGTTAGGTACGAGCAGTACTTC. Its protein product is CASSLAGVRYEQYF. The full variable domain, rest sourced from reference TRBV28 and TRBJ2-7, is DVKVTQSSRYLVKRTGEKVFLECVQDMDHENMFWYRQDPGLGLRLIYFSYDVKMKEKGDIPEGYSVSREKKERFSLILESASTNQTSMYLCASSLAGVRYEQYFGPGTRLTVT.

The CDR3 DNA follows: TGTGCCAGCAGTGTAGCGGGGGGGACCTACGAGCAGTACTTC. This translates into CASSVAGGTYEQYF. The chain couples TRBV27 to TRBJ2-7; 11 nucleotides match TRBD2. J gave up 2 bases and V 5 bases, and 2 bases lay outside the gene matches. The CDR3 consists of 14 residues. CDR1 and CDR2 from the germline V gene are MNHEY and SMNVEV (reference sequence).

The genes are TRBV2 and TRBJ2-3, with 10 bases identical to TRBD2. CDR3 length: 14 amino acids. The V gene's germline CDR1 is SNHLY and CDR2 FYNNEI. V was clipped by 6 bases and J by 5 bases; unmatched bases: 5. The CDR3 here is CASSVAGGRDTQYF. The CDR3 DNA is TGTGCCAGCAGCGTAGCGGGGGGTCGAGATACGCAGTATTTT.

The CDR3: CASSGAQGLQTQYF. The CDR3 coding sequence is TGTGCCAGCAGTGGGGCACAGGGGCTACAGACCCAGTACTTC. V and J are TRBV2 and TRBJ2-5; 7 positions match TRBD1. V shed 4 bases and J 6 bases; nucleotides not matched to a gene: 8. There are 14 residues in the CDR3. Looked up from germline, CDR1 is SNHLY and CDR2 is FYNNEI.

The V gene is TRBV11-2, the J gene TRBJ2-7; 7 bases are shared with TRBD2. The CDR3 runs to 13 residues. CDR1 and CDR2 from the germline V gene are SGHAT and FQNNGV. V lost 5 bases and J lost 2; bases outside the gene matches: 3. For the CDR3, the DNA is TGTGCCAGCAGCCCGGGGACTACCTACGAGCAGTACTTC. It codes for CASSPGTTYEQYF.

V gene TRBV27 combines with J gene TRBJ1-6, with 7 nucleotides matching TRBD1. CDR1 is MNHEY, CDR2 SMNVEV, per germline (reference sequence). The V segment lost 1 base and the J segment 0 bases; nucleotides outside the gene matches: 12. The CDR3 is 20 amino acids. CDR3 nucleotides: TGTGCCAGCAGTTTATTCTCCCGGCCGGGACAGAGCTCCTATAATTCACCCCTCCACTTT. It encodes CASSLFSRPGQSSYNSPLHF.

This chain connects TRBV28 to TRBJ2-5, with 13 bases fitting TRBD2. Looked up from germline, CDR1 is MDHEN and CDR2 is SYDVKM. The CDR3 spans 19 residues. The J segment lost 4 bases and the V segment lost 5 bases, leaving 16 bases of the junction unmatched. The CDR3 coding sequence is TGTGCCAGCAGTCTAACGGACAGTCTTTGGACTAGCGGGAGAGAGACCCAGTACTTC. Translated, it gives CASSLTDSLWTSGRETQYF.

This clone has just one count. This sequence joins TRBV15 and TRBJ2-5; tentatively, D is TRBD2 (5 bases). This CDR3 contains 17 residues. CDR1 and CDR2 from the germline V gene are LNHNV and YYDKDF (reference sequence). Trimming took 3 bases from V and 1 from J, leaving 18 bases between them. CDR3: CATSRGGQTITQETQYF. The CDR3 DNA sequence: TGTGCCACCAGCAGGGGTGGGCAGACTATTACCCAAGAGACCCAGTACTTC.

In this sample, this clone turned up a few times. Here the CDR3 reads CASSPGGYMGEKLFF. The CDR3 nucleotides are TGTGCCAGCAGTCCGGGGGGGTATATGGGTGAAAAACTGTTTTTT. The chain carries TRBV6-5 and TRBJ1-4; D might be TRBD1 (5 bases). Germline V gene sequence: CDR1 MNHEY, CDR2 SVGAGI. Trimming took 5 bases from V and 7 from J, leaving 17 bases between them. The CDR3 runs 15 residues.